This record concerns one T cell receptor beta chain sequence. Its antigen is unknown. The data are from a study of shared clonotypes between healthy human individuals. Measured with immunoSEQ multiplex PCR; TCRdb has only the in-frame clones, and not every one. The repertoire holds fewer than 1.8 million clones, approximately 98.5% seen once, with approximately 0.38% in the top ten. The CDR3 length is 16 residues. V was shortened by 5 bases and J by 2 bases, with 15 bases between the two germline ends. Germline CDR1 and CDR2: SGHTA and FQGNSA. Findings and limits, study-wide: Across subsets, estimated richness was generally greater for naive than for memory populations.

The sequence was obtained from a young man in good health. This rearrangement joins TRBV7-2 to TRBJ2-2; D ambiguous. The specimen sequenced was naive CD4+ T cells sorted from blood. Subset in this sample: CD45RA+ positively selected. CDR3 sequence (DNA): TGTGCCAGCAGCACCCGACGGCAAGATAACACCGGGGAGCTGTTTTTT. It specifies CASSTRRQDNTGELFF.